This TCR beta chain was documented in a study of PD-1 blockade in classical Hodgkin lymphoma. As to time point: cycle 4 day 1 (C4D1), after five to seven weeks of nivolumab. Exposure to brentuximab vedotin varied, and each patient had relapsed following autologous stem cell transplantation. The data were produced by immunoSEQ multiplex PCR, yet TCRdb's version contains in-frame clones alone and is incomplete. The sample records 50,000 to 65,000 clones, roughly nine tenths being singletons. The V and J ends lost 2 bases and 4 bases respectively, with 10 bases between them. Germline lookup yields CDR1 SGHRS and CDR2 YFSETQ. CDR3 size: 13 residues.

The TCR comes from a human donor with classical Hodgkin lymphoma. Sequencing was performed on peripheral blood mononuclear cells (PBMCs), taken before the fourth cycle of nivolumab. The gene calls are TRBV5-1 and TRBJ2-7; maybe TRBD1 (6 bases). The DNA for the CDR3 is TGCGCCAGCAGCTTCGCAGGGGAATACGAGCAGTACTTC. This translates into CASSFAGEYEQYF.